Following are 17 T cell receptor beta chains from one sample sequenced in a study of blood T cells in healthy people across ages. A J-beta primer mix and a sample-barcoded 5' primer were used in a second PCR of about 7 to 12 cycles. TCRdb independently ran MiXCR on the 5' RACE reads; one entry per CDR3 protein. Seen here are approximately 1.5 million distinct CDR3 sequences, 35% to 45% observed once, and the top ten hold around 4%. Sequences were obtained from blood. Receptors originate from a woman in her late teens or twenties in good health.

This clonotype showed up just a few times. This chain joins TRBV6-1 and TRBJ1-5; perhaps TRBD1 as D (5 bases). Trimming left V 2 bases short and J 2 bases short, with 10 bases between. The CDR3 totals 15 residues. Germline CDR1 is MNHNS and CDR2 is SASEGT. The CDR3 DNA follows: TGTGCCAGCAGTGAAAAGGGGCAGGGCAATCAGCCCCAGCATTTT. It codes for CASSEKGQGNQPQHF.

The chain's CDR3 is CASSFYAGNNSPLHF. CDR3 nucleotides: TGTGCCAGCAGTTTTTATGCAGGGAATAATTCACCCCTCCACTTT. This chain links TRBV12-3 or TRBV12-4 with TRBJ1-6; weak D call: TRBD1 (5 bases). Trimming took off 3 bases at V and 5 bases at J, with 11 bases between the two ends. This CDR3 spans 15 amino acids.

V gene TRBV28 combines with J gene TRBJ2-1, with TRBD2 matching over 7 bases. This CDR3 is built from 15 residues. Germline values: CDR1 MDHEN, CDR2 SYDVKM. The trim removed 5 bases at V and 7 bases at J, leaving 11 bases unmatched. CDR3 region: CASSPLRGSANEQFF. CDR3 nucleotide sequence: TGTGCCAGCAGTCCCCTCCGCGGGAGTGCAAATGAGCAGTTCTTC.

This clonotype has a handful of counts. The DNA for the CDR3 is TGTGCCAGCAGGGTCGACATGGTTGGCAATCAGCCCCAGCATTTT. It yields the protein CASRVDMVGNQPQHF. The chain has TRBV2 and TRBJ1-5, with D hard to call. V dropped 6 bases and J dropped 2 bases, with 14 bases sitting between them. Looked up from germline, CDR1 is SNHLY and CDR2 is FYNNEI. The CDR3 runs 15 residues.

J is TRBJ1-2 and V is TRBV9, with 7 bases fitting TRBD1. V lost 3 bases and J lost 7; bases outside the gene matches: 9. Germline CDR1 SGDLS, CDR2 YYNGEE. The CDR3 is made up of 14 amino acids. This chain's CDR3 is CASSAAGTAFGYTF. In DNA form, the CDR3 reads TGTGCCAGCAGCGCCGCCGGGACAGCTTTTGGCTACACCTTC. The entire variable domain, with the rest obtained from reference TRBV9 and TRBJ1-2, is as follows: DSGVTQTPKHLITATGQRVTLRCSPRSGDLSVYWYQQSLDQGLQFLIQYYNGEERAKGNILERFSAQQFPDLHSELNLSSLELGDSALYFCASSAAGTAFGYTFGSGTRLTVV.

The table lists this clonotype with many counts. This chain uses TRBV7-2 with TRBJ2-1; possible D gene TRBD2, 5 bases. Trimming left V 3 bases short and J 10 bases short, with 13 bases between. Germline CDR1 and CDR2: SGHTA and FQGNSA. The CDR3 runs 13 residues. The CDR3 region is CASSFSGLREQFF. For the CDR3, the DNA is TGTGCCAGCAGCTTTAGTGGACTTCGGGAGCAGTTCTTC.

This clonotype appeared a single time. The chain uses TRBV6-1 and TRBJ2-7, with 8 bases that match TRBD2. The J segment lost 2 bases and the V segment lost 3 bases, leaving 6 bases of the junction unmatched. CDR1 and CDR2 (germline): MNHNS, SASEGT. The CDR3 covers 15 residues. CDR3 DNA sequence: TGTGCCAGCAGTGACCCCCCGGGACTAGCCTACGAGCAGTACTTC. Its translation: CASSDPPGLAYEQYF.

This sequence joins TRBV29-1 and TRBJ1-1; D unresolved. Deletions cut 7 bases from V and 5 bases from J, with 11 bases between. CDR3 length: 11 residues. CDR1 is SQVTM and CDR2 is ANQGSEA in the germline V gene. CDR3 DNA: TGCAGCGGTCCGTATGGGACTGAAGCTTTCTTT. It specifies CSGPYGTEAFF.

CDR3 loop: CASSLLPGTGRYGYTF. CDR3 coding DNA: TGTGCCAGCAGTTTACTCCCCGGGACAGGCAGATATGGCTACACCTTC. The genes are TRBV12-3 or TRBV12-4 and TRBJ1-2; 8 bases are shared with TRBD1. V trimming: 2 bases; J trimming: 5 bases; junction bases outside the gene matches: 10. CDR3 size: 16 residues.

This chain uses TRBV27 with TRBJ2-1, with TRBD2 matching 7 bases. Germline V gene sequence: CDR1 MNHEY, CDR2 SMNVEV (reference sequence). V shed 8 bases and J 6 bases; nucleotides not matched to a gene: 13. This CDR3 contains 15 residues. This CDR3 reads CASRHMALASNEQFF. The CDR3, as DNA: TGTGCCAGCCGCCACATGGCACTAGCGAGCAATGAGCAGTTCTTC.

V is TRBV12-3 or TRBV12-4 and J is TRBJ2-7; a possible D gene is TRBD2 (6 bases). The CDR3 length is 13 residues. V lost 8 bases and J lost 7, with 18 bases in between. DNA for the CDR3: TGTGCCAGCGCGGGGCCCCCCTACAATGAGCAGTACTTC. Its translation is CASAGPPYNEQYF.

The table lists this clonotype with a few counts. The V call is TRBV2, the J call TRBJ2-5; 11 nucleotides align to TRBD2. Germline V lookup: CDR1 SNHLY, CDR2 FYNNEI. With V trimmed by 8 bases and J by 2 bases, 10 bases remained unmatched. There are 16 residues in the CDR3. CDR3 region: CASGGNSGREQETQYF. CDR3 bases: TGTGCCAGCGGAGGGAATAGCGGGAGGGAACAAGAGACCCAGTACTTC.

This clonotype was counted a few times. V gene TRBV7-6 combines with J gene TRBJ2-7; weak D call: TRBD1 (6 bases). The CDR3 has 15 amino acids. V lost 5 bases, J lost 7 bases, and 21 bases lay in between. Germline-derived CDR1 and CDR2 are SGHVS and FNYEAQ. This CDR3 reads CASSDPRTANNEQYF. The CDR3 DNA is TGTGCCAGCAGCGACCCGCGGACAGCGAACAATGAGCAGTACTTC.

This clonotype has a single count. CDR3 nucleotide sequence: TGTGCCAGCACTCACGAAGGAGGTTACGAGCAGTACTTC. Amino acids: CASTHEGGYEQYF. This chain connects TRBV3-1 to TRBJ2-7; perhaps TRBD2 as D (5 bases). Germline V lookup: CDR1 LGHDT, CDR2 YNNKEL (reference sequence). This CDR3 has 13 amino acids. Trimming cost V 7 bases and J 4 bases, with 14 bases left between them.

This clonotype appeared a few times. The V call is TRBV29-1, the J call TRBJ1-2, with 7 positions matching TRBD1. This CDR3 is built from 15 residues. With V trimmed by 2 bases and J by 5 bases, 11 bases remained unmatched. Germline CDR1 and CDR2: SQVTM and ANQGSEA. CDR3 sequence reads: CSVEPDRVGRYGYTF. The CDR3 bases are TGCAGCGTTGAACCTGACAGGGTAGGAAGATATGGCTACACCTTC.

This rearrangement joins TRBV12-3 or TRBV12-4 to TRBJ1-1, with TRBD1 matching 8 bases. Trimming at V came to 3 bases and at J to 4 bases, leaving 7 bases not matched to a gene. This CDR3 has 15 residues. The CDR3, as DNA: TGTGCCAGCAGTTTGACAGGGGAGCGGGTCACTGAAGCTTTCTTT. Its protein product is CASSLTGERVTEAFF.

The gene calls are TRBV15 and TRBJ1-1; D possibly corresponds to TRBD1 (6 bases). The CDR3 spans 12 residues. Trimming cost V 8 bases and J 8 bases, with 15 bases left between them. Looked up from germline, CDR1 is LNHNV and CDR2 is YYDKDF (reference sequence). The CDR3 sequence is CATLGGRREAFF. Here the CDR3 DNA reads TGTGCCACCTTAGGGGGAAGGAGGGAAGCTTTCTTT.